These T cell receptor beta chains were read from a single sample in a study of identical twins. TCRdb redid the calling of the 5' RACE reads with MiXCR, one entry per CDR3 protein. The table shows about 720,000 distinct CDR3 sequences, with approximately 18% occurring only once. This sample was shared with a second study, whose subject was T cells expressing NK-cell markers.

The sequenced sample consisted of PBMCs. These TCRs come from a woman in her late teens or twenties in good health. Each CDR3 is given with its conserved first and last residue. The order of the fields is CDR3 protein, CDR3 DNA, clone size, D gene, V gene, J gene. A D gene is named only where the DNA matches it firmly. Clone size, where shown, is once, few, many, or a class for clones that have expanded.

CDR3 protein: CASSGVLSGQSYEQYF; CDR3 DNA: TGCGCCAGCAGCGGGGTCTTGAGCGGCCAATCCTACGAGCAGTACTTC; clone size: few; D gene: -; V gene: TRBV5-1; J gene: TRBJ2-7
CDR3 protein: CASSFTAFGDTEAFF; CDR3 DNA: TGTGCCAGCAGTTTTACGGCTTTTGGAGACACTGAAGCTTTCTTT; clone size: -; D gene: -; V gene: TRBV27; J gene: TRBJ1-1
CDR3 protein: CASTETGPLRGEQYF; CDR3 DNA: TGTGCCAGCACGGAGACAGGTCCTTTAAGGGGCGAGCAGTACTTC; clone size: few; D gene: -; V gene: TRBV27; J gene: TRBJ2-7
CDR3 protein: CAGNEVGSYEQYF; CDR3 DNA: TGTGCCGGCAACGAGGTGGGCAGCTACGAGCAGTACTTC; clone size: -; D gene: -; V gene: TRBV25-1; J gene: TRBJ2-7
CDR3 protein: CASSPIRRPQGLLYNEQFF; CDR3 DNA: TGTGCCAGCAGCCCAATTCGACGACCACAGGGGCTATTGTACAATGAGCAGTTCTTC; clone size: -; D gene: TRBD1; V gene: TRBV6-1; J gene: TRBJ2-1
CDR3 protein: CATSRVQGLPYEQYF; CDR3 DNA: TGTGCCACCAGCAGGGTACAGGGGTTACCATACGAGCAGTACTTC; clone size: -; D gene: TRBD1; V gene: TRBV15; J gene: TRBJ2-7
CDR3 protein: CASSQRRQGGTEAFF; CDR3 DNA: TGTGCCAGCAGCCAACGTCGACAGGGGGGCACTGAAGCTTTCTTT; clone size: -; D gene: TRBD1; V gene: TRBV3-1; J gene: TRBJ1-1
CDR3 protein: CSASQGPGDTEAFF; CDR3 DNA: TGCAGTGCATCACAGGGGCCGGGAGACACTGAAGCTTTCTTT; clone size: -; D gene: TRBD1; V gene: TRBV20-1; J gene: TRBJ1-1
CDR3 protein: CSVDTGPRGTQYF; CDR3 DNA: TGCAGCGTTGATACGGGGCCGAGAGGGACCCAGTACTTC; clone size: -; D gene: -; V gene: TRBV29-1; J gene: TRBJ2-5
CDR3 protein: CASSLGRLAPEQFF; CDR3 DNA: TGCGCCAGCAGCTTGGGGAGACTAGCCCCCGAGCAGTTCTTC; clone size: few; D gene: TRBD2; V gene: TRBV5-1; J gene: TRBJ2-1
CDR3 protein: CSVPTTNEKLFF; CDR3 DNA: TGCAGTGTTCCTACAACTAATGAAAAACTGTTTTTT; clone size: -; D gene: -; V gene: TRBV20-1; J gene: TRBJ1-4
CDR3 protein: CASSFGLWGQPQHF; CDR3 DNA: TGTGCCAGCAGCTTTGGCCTGTGGGGCCAGCCCCAGCATTTT; clone size: -; D gene: -; V gene: TRBV5-6; J gene: TRBJ1-5
CDR3 protein: CASSLRTGRGTDTQYF; CDR3 DNA: TGTGCCAGCAGCCTCAGGACAGGTCGGGGCACAGATACGCAGTATTTT; clone size: few; D gene: TRBD1; V gene: TRBV5-6; J gene: TRBJ2-3
CDR3 protein: CASGLSGEQYF; CDR3 DNA: TGTGCTAGCGGACTCTCCGGGGAGCAGTACTTC; clone size: few; D gene: -; V gene: TRBV12-5; J gene: TRBJ2-7
CDR3 protein: CSATIGRLNSPLHF; CDR3 DNA: TGCAGTGCTACCATCGGACGGCTTAATTCACCCCTCCACTTT; clone size: few; D gene: -; V gene: TRBV20-1; J gene: TRBJ1-6
CDR3 protein: CAISDFTDPGAGNTIYF; CDR3 DNA: TGTGCCATCAGTGATTTCACTGACCCGGGTGCTGGAAACACCATATATTTT; clone size: -; D gene: -; V gene: TRBV10-3; J gene: TRBJ1-3